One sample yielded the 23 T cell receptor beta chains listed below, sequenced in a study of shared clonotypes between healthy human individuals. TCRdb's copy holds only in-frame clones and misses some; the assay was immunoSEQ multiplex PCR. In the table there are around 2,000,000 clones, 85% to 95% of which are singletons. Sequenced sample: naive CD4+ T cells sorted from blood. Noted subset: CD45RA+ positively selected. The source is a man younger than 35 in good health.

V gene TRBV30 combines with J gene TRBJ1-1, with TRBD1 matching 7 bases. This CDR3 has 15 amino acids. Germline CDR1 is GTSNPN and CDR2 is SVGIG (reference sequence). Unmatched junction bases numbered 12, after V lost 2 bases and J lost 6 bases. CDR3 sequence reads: CAWSQADREGPEAFF. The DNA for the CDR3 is TGTGCCTGGAGTCAGGCCGACAGGGAAGGGCCTGAAGCTTTCTTT.

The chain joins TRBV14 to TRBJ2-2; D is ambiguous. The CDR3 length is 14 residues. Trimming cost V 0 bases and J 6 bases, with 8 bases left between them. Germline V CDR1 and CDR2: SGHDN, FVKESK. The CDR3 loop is CASSQELRSGELFF. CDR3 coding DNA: TGTGCCAGCAGCCAAGAATTGCGATCCGGGGAGCTGTTTTTT.

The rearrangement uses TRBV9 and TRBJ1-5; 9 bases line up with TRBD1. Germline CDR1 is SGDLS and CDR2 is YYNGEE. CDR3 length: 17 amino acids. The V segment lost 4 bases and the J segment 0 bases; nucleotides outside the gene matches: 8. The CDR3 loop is CASSIGTGLSSNQPQHF. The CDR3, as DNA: TGTGCCAGCAGCATAGGGACAGGGTTAAGTAGCAATCAGCCCCAGCATTTT.

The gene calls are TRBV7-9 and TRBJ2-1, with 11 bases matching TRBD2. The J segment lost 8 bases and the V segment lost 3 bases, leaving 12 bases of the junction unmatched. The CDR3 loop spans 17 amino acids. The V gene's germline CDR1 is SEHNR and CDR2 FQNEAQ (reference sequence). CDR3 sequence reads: CASSFFRSSGRQDEQFF. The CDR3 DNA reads TGTGCCAGCAGCTTTTTTCGGTCTAGCGGGAGGCAAGATGAGCAGTTCTTC.

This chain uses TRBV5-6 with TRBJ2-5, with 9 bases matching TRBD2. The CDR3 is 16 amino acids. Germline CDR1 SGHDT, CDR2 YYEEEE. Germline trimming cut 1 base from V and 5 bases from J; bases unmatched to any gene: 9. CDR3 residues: CASSLSVAGVGETQYF. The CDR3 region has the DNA TGTGCCAGCAGCTTGTCAGTAGCGGGAGTGGGGGAGACCCAGTACTTC.

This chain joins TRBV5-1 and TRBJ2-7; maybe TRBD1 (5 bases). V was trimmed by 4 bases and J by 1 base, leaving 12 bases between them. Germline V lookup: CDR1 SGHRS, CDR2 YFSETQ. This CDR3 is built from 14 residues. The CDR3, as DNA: TGCGCCAGCAGCGTAGACAGTTCTTCCTACGAGCAGTACTTC. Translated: CASSVDSSSYEQYF.

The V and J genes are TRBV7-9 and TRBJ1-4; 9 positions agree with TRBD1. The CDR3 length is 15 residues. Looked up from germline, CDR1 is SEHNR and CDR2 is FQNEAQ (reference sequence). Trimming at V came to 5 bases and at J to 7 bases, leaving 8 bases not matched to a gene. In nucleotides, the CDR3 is TGTGCCAGCAGCCCGGTGGACAGGGGCAGTGAAAAACTGTTTTTT. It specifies CASSPVDRGSEKLFF.

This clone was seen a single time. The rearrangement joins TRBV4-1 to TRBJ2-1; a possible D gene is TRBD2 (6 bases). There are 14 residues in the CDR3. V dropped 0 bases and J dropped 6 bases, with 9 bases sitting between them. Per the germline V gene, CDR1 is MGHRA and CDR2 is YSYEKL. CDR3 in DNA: TGCGCCAGCAGCCAAGATCATAGCGGCAATGAGCAGTTCTTC. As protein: CASSQDHSGNEQFF.

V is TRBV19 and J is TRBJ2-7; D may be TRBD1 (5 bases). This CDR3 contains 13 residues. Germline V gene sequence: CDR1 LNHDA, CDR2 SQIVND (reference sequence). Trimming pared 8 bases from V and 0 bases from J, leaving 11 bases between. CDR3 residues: CASRPGPSYEQYF. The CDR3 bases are TGTGCCAGTCGGCCAGGGCCCTCCTACGAGCAGTACTTC.

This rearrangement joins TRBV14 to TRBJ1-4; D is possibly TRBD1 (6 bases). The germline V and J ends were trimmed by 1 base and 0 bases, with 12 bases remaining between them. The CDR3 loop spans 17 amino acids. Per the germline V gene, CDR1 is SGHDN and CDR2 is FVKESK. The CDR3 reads CASSQGQGFSTNEKLFF. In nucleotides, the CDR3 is TGTGCCAGCAGCCAAGGGCAGGGGTTTTCAACTAATGAAAAACTGTTTTTT.

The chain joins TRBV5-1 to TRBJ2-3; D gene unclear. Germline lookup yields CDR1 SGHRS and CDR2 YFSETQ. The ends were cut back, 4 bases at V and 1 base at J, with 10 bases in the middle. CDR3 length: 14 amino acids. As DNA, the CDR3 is TGCGCCAGCAGCCCCCAGGTTGGCACAGATACGCAGTATTTT. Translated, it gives CASSPQVGTDTQYF.

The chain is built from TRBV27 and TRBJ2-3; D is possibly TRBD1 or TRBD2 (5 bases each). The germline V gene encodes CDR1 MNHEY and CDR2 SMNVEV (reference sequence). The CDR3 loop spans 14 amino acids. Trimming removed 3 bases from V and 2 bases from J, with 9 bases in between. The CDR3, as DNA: TGTGCCAGCAGTTTGGGGGAGCTCACAGATACGCAGTATTTT. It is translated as CASSLGELTDTQYF.

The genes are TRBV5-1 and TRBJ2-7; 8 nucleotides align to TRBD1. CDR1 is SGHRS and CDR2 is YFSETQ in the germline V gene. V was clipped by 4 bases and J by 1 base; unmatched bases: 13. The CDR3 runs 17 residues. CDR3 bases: TGCGCCAGCAGCCAACTGACCGGGACAGGATCATCCTACGAGCAGTACTTC. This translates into CASSQLTGTGSSYEQYF.

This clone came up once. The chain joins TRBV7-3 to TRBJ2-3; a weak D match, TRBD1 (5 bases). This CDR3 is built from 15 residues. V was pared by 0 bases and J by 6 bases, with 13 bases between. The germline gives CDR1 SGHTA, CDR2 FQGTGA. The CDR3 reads CASSLTGRRVDTQYF. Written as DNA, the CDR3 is TGTGCCAGCAGCTTAACAGGGCGCAGGGTCGATACGCAGTATTTT.

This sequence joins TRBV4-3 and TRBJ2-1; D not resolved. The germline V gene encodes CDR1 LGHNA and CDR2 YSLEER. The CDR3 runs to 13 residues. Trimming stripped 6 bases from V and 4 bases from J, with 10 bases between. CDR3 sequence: CASRLAGYNEQFF. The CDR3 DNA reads TGCGCCAGCAGACTCGCCGGGTACAATGAGCAGTTCTTC.

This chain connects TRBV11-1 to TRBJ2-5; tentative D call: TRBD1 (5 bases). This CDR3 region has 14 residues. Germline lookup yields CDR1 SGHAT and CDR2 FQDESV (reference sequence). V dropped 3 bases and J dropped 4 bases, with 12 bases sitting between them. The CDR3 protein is CASSLGQGPETQYF. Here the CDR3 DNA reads TGTGCCAGCAGCTTGGGGCAGGGTCCAGAGACCCAGTACTTC.

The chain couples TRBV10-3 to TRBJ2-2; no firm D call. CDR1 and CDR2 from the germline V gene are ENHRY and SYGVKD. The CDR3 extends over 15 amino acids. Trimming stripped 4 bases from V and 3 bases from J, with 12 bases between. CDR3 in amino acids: CAISARTFDTGELFF. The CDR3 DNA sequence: TGTGCCATCAGTGCCCGGACGTTCGACACCGGGGAGCTGTTTTTT.

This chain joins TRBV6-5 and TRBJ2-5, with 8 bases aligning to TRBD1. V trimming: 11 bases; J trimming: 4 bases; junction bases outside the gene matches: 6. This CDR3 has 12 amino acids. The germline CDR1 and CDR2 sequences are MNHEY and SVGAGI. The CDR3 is CAASDRGETQYF. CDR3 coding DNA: TGTGCCGCCTCCGACAGGGGAGAGACCCAGTACTTC.

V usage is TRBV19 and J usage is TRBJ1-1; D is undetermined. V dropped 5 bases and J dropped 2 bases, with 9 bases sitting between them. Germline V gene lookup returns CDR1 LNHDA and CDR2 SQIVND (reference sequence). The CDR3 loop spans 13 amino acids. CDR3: CASSAGENTEAFF. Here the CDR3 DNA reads TGTGCCAGTAGTGCCGGGGAAAACACTGAAGCTTTCTTT.

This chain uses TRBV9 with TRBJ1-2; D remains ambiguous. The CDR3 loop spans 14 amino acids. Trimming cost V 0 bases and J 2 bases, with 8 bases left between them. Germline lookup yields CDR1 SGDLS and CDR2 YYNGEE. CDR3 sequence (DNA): TGTGCCAGCAGCGTAGATGAGGTAAACTATGGCTACACCTTC. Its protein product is CASSVDEVNYGYTF.

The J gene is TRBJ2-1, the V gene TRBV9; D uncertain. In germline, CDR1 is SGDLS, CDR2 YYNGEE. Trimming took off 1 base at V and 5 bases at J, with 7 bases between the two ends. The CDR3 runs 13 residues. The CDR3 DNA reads TGTGCCAGCAGCGTAAATTCAAACAATGAGCAGTTCTTC. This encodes CASSVNSNNEQFF.

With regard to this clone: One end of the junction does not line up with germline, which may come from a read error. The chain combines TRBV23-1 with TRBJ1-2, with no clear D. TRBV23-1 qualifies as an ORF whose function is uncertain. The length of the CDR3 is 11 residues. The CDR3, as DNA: TGTGCCAGCAGCAACATGGGGGGCTACACCTTC. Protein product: CASSNMGGYTF.

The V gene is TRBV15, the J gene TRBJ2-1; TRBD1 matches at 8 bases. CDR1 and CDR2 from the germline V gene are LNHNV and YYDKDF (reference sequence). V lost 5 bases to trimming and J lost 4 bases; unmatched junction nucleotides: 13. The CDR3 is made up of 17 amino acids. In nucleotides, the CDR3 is TGTGCCACCAGCCGTGACAGGGGAGGTTTCGTATACAATGAGCAGTTCTTC. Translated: CATSRDRGGFVYNEQFF. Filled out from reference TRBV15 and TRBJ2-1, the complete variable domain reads DAMVIQNPRYQVTQFGKPVTLSCSQTLNHNVMYWYQQKSSQAPKLLFHYYDKDFNNEADTPDNFQSRRPNTSFCFLDIRSPGLGDTAMYLCATSRDRGGFVYNEQFFGPGTRLTVL.